This T cell receptor (beta chain) was found in a study of T cell repertoires in cytomegalovirus infection. Study background: Epitope selection comprised recently identified HLA-C-restricted CMV epitopes and well-studied HLA-B-restricted CMV epitopes. Based on public TCR beta signatures, there were indications of CMV infection and of a matching HLA type.

This clonotype has ten or more counts. Its antigen is not identified. TCRdb itself ran the reads through MiXCR, one entry per CDR3 protein. The table has about 900,000 distinct CDR3 sequences, roughly 30% seen once. General study findings and limits: In two of eight donors, the top clonotype was HLA-C-restricted CMV-specific.

This TCR came from a human donor in good health (CMV status not recorded). Some clones in this sample may be carry-over from other donors' samples. Sequenced material: cultured CD8+ T cells from PBMCs, taken from culture after CMV antigen stimulation.

CDR3: CASSPAFLPNRRSYNEQFF. The CDR3 region has the DNA TGTGCCAGCAGCCCCGCCTTTCTCCCAAACCGTCGCTCCTACAATGAGCAGTTCTTC. The genes are TRBV7-2 and TRBJ2-1; D is uncertain. Trimming pared 5 bases from V and 0 bases from J, leaving 23 bases between. CDR1 is SGHTA and CDR2 is FQGNSA in the germline V gene. This CDR3 comprises 19 residues.